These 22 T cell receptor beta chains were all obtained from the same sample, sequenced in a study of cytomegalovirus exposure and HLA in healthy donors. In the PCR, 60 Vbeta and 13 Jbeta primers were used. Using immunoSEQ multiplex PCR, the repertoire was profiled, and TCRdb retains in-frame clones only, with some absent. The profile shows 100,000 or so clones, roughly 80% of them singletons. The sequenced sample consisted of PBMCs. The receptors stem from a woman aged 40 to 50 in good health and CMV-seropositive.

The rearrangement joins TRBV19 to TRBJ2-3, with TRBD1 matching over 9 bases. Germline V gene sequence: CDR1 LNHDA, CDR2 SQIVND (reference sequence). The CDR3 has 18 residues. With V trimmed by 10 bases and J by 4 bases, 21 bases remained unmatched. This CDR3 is CATGPRAPGQGMSDTQYF. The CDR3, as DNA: TGTGCCACCGGACCGAGGGCCCCGGGACAGGGAATGTCAGATACGCAGTATTTT.

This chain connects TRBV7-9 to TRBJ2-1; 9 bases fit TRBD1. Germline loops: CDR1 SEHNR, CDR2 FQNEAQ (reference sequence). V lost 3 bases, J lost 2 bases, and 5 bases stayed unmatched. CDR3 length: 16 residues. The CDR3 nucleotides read TGTGCCAGCAGCTTGTTAGGACAGGGGACCTACAATGAGCAGTTCTTC. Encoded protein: CASSLLGQGTYNEQFF.

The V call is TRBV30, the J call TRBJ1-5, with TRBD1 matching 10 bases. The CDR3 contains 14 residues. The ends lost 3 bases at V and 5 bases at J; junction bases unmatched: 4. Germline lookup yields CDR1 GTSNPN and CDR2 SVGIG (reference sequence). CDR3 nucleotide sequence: TGTGCCTGGAGCACGACAGGGGGCGATCAGCCCCAGCATTTT. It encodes CAWSTTGGDQPQHF.

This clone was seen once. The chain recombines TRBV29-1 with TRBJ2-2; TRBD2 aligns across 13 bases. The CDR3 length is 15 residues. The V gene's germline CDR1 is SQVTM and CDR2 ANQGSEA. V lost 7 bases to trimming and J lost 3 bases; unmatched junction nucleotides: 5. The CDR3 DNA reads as TGCAGCGCGAAACTAGCGGGAGGGCACACCGGGGAGCTGTTTTTT. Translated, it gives CSAKLAGGHTGELFF.

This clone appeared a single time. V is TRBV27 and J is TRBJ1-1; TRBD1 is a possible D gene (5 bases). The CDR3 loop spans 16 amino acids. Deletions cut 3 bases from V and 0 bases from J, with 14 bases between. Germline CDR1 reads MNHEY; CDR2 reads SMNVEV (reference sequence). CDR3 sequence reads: CASSFLRGGLNTEAFF. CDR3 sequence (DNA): TGTGCCAGCAGTTTCCTTCGCGGGGGTCTGAACACTGAAGCTTTCTTT.

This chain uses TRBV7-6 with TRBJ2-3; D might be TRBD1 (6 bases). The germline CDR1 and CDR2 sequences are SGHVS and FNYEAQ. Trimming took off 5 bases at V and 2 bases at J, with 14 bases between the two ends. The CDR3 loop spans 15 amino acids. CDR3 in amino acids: CASSPRQGTTDTQYF. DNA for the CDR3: TGTGCCAGCAGCCCCAGGCAGGGGACCACAGATACGCAGTATTTT.

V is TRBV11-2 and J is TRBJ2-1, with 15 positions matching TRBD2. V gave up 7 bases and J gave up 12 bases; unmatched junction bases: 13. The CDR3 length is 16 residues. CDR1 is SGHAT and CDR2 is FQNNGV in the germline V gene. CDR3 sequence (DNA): TGTGCCAGCACCTTCCCTGGGACTAGCGGGGGGAGTGCGCAGTTCTTC. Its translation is CASTFPGTSGGSAQFF.

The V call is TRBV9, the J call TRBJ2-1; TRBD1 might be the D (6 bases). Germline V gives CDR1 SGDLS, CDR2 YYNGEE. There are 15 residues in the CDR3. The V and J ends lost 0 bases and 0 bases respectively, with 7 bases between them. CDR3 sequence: CASSVGRGSYNEQFF. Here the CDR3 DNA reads TGTGCCAGCAGCGTAGGCAGGGGCTCCTACAATGAGCAGTTCTTC. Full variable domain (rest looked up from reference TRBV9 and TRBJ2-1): DSGVTQTPKHLITATGQRVTLRCSPRSGDLSVYWYQQSLDQGLQFLIQYYNGEERAKGNILERFSAQQFPDLHSELNLSSLELGDSALYFCASSVGRGSYNEQFFGPGTRLTVL.

CDR3 nucleotide sequence: TGTGCCAGCAGCTTAGCCCACCGGACAGGGGAGCGCACCGGGGAGCTGTTTTTT. The encoded protein is CASSLAHRTGERTGELFF. This rearrangement joins TRBV7-8 to TRBJ2-2; 9 bases match TRBD1. V lost 0 bases and J lost 4; bases outside the gene matches: 9. Germline V lookup: CDR1 SGHVS, CDR2 FQNEAQ. There are 18 residues in the CDR3.

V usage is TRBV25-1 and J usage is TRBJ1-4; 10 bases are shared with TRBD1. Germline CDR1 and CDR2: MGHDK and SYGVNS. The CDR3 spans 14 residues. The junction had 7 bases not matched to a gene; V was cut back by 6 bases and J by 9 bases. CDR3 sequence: CASSPGQGRQKLFF. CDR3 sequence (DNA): TGTGCCAGCAGCCCGGGACAGGGGCGCCAAAAACTGTTTTTT.

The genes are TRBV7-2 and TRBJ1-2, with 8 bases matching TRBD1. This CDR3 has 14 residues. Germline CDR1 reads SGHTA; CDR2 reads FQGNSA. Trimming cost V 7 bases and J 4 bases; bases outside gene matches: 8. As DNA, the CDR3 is TGTGCCAGCACCAAGGGGACAGGTAGCTATGGCTACACCTTC. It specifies CASTKGTGSYGYTF.

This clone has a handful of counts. The CDR3 region has the DNA TGTGCCAGCAGCCCACGGACAGGGGAGGGCGGGGAGCTGTTTTTT. Amino acids: CASSPRTGEGGELFF. This chain uses TRBV11-3 with TRBJ2-2, with TRBD1 matching over 9 bases. Germline V gene sequence: CDR1 SGHNT, CDR2 YENEEA. Trimming at V came to 5 bases and at J to 7 bases, leaving 8 bases not matched to a gene. The CDR3 has 15 amino acids.

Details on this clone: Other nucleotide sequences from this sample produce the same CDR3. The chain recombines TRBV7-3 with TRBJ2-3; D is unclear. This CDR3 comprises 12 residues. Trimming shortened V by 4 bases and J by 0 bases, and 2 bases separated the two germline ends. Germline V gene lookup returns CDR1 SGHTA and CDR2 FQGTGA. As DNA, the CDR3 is TGTGCCAGCAGCTCTAGCACAGATACGCAGTATTTT. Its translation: CASSSSTDTQYF. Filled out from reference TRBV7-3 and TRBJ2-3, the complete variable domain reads GAGVSQTPSNKVTEKGKYVELRCDPISGHTALYWYRQSLGQGPEFLIYFQGTGAADDSGLPNDRFFAVRPEGSVSTLKIQRTERGDSAVYLCASSSSTDTQYFGPGTRLTVL.

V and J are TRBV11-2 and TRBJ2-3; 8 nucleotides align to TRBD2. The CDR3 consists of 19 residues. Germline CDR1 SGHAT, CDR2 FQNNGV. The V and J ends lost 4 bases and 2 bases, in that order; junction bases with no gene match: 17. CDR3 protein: CASSSVYKKLAGLTDTQYF. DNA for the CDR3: TGTGCCAGCAGCTCCGTCTATAAAAAGCTAGCGGGCCTCACAGATACGCAGTATTTT.

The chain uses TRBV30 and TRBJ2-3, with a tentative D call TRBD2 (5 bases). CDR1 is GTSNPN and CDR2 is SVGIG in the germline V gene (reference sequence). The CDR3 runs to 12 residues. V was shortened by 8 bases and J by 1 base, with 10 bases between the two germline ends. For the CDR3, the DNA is TGTGCCCGCTATAGCGGCACAGATACGCAGTATTTT. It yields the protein CARYSGTDTQYF.

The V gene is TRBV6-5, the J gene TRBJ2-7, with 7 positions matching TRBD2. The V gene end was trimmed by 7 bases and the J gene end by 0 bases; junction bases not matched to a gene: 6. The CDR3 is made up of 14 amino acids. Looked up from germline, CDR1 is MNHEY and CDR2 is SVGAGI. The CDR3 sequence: CASTEAGSSYEQYF. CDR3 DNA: TGTGCCAGCACCGAAGCGGGGAGCTCCTACGAGCAGTACTTC.

CDR3 sequence: CASSGAFPGELFF. CDR3 in DNA: TGCGCCAGCAGTGGGGCTTTTCCCGGGGAGCTGTTTTTT. The chain recombines TRBV10-2 with TRBJ2-2; D is unresolved. Trimming cost V 4 bases and J 6 bases, with 9 bases left between them. In germline, CDR1 is WSHSY, CDR2 SAAADI. The CDR3 consists of 13 residues.

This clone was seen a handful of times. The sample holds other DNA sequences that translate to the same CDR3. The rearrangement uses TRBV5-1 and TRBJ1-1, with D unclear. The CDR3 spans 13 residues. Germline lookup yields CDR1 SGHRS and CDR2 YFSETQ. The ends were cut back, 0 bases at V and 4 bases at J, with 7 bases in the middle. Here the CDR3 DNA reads TGCGCCAGCAGCTTGGCCGGTACCACTGAAGCTTTCTTT. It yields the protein CASSLAGTTEAFF.

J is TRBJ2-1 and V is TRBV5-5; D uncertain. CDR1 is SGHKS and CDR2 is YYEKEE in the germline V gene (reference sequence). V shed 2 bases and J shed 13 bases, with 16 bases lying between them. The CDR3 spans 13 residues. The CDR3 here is CASSFDWIGGQFF. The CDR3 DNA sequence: TGTGCCAGCAGCTTCGACTGGATCGGTGGACAGTTCTTC.

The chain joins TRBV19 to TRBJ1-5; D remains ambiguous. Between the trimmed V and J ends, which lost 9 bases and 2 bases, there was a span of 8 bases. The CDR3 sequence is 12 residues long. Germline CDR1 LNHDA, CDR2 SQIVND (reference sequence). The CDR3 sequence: CASHLGNQPQHF. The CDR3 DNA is TGTGCCAGCCATTTAGGCAATCAGCCCCAGCATTTT. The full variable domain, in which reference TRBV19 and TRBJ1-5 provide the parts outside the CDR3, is DGGITQSPKYLFRKEGQNVTLSCEQNLNHDAMYWYRQDPGQGLRLIYYSQIVNDFQKGDIAEGYSVSREKKESFPLTVTSAQKNPTAFYLCASHLGNQPQHFGDGTRLSIL.

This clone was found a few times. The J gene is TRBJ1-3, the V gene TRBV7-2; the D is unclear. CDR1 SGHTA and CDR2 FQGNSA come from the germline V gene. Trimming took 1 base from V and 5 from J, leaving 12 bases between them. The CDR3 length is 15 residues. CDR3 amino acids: CASSLGMTSRNTIYF. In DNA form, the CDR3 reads TGTGCCAGCAGCTTAGGTATGACAAGCCGAAACACCATATATTTT.

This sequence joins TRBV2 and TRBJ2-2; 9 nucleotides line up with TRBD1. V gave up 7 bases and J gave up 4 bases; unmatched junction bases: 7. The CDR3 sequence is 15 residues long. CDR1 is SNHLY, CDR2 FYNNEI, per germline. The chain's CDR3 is CASIDRGFSTGELFF. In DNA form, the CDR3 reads TGTGCCAGCATAGACAGGGGGTTTTCCACCGGGGAGCTGTTTTTT.